A single sample is the source of the 23 T cell receptor beta chains below, sequenced in a study of CD8 T cells in ankylosing spondylitis. Findings and caveats of the study: About 8 highly homologous variants made up a TCR beta motif, and this motif appeared characteristic of ankylosing spondylitis blood.

These receptors have no identified antigens. One entry per CDR3 protein, called by TCRdb with MiXCR from the 5' RACE reads. The repertoire consists of around 890,000 distinct CDR3 sequences, with 10% to 15% occurring once and the leading ten covering around 0.51%. Sequences were obtained from blood, either unsorted or a sorted T cell fraction (not recorded which). The source is a male donor with ankylosing spondylitis.

This clonotype has only a few counts. This chain connects TRBV6-1 to TRBJ1-5; tentative D call: TRBD1 (6 bases). The germline V gene has CDR1 MNHNS and CDR2 SASEGT. The V end lost 6 bases, the J end lost 6 bases, and 18 bases lay between the germline ends. The CDR3 loop spans 15 amino acids. In DNA, the CDR3 is TGTGCCAGCAGGCCACAGGGTGTCCTGTCTCAGCCCCAGCATTTT. Residues: CASRPQGVLSQPQHF.

This clonotype was seen a handful of times. J is TRBJ1-6 and V is TRBV6-1; D ambiguous. V lost 5 bases to trimming and J lost 3 bases, with 11 bases between them. In germline, CDR1 is MNHNS, CDR2 SASEGT. The CDR3 runs 15 residues. This CDR3 is CASSIQNDYNSPLHF. CDR3 in DNA: TGTGCCAGCAGTATTCAGAACGACTATAATTCACCCCTCCACTTT.

This rearrangement joins TRBV12-3 or TRBV12-4 to TRBJ2-6; D not resolved. V shed 3 bases and J shed 0 bases, with 15 bases lying between them. The CDR3 length is 18 residues. The CDR3 region is CASSFYGPASSGANVLTF. The CDR3 DNA reads TGTGCCAGCAGTTTTTATGGGCCAGCGAGCTCTGGGGCCAACGTCCTGACTTTC.

V is TRBV6-1 and J is TRBJ2-3, with 9 bases fitting TRBD1. This CDR3 contains 15 residues. V lost 7 bases, J lost 3 bases, and 8 bases stayed unmatched. Germline CDR1 MNHNS, CDR2 SASEGT. The CDR3 DNA is TGTGCCAGCAACACACCGGGACAGGGAACAGATACGCAGTATTTT. Translating it yields CASNTPGQGTDTQYF.

This clonotype has just a few counts. The chain combines TRBV7-9 with TRBJ2-7, with D possibly TRBD1 on 6 matching bases. Germline values: CDR1 SEHNR, CDR2 FQNEAQ (reference sequence). V was clipped by 4 bases and J by 2 bases, with 15 bases between them. The CDR3 is 15 amino acids. The CDR3 loop reads CASSYVRDTPYEQYF. Written as DNA, the CDR3 is TGTGCCAGCAGCTACGTCCGGGACACCCCCTACGAGCAGTACTTC.

The J gene is TRBJ1-1, the V gene TRBV10-2; D gene uncertain. CDR1 and CDR2 from the germline V gene are WSHSY and SAAADI. The CDR3 has 13 amino acids. Trimming removed 4 bases from V and 7 bases from J, with 13 bases in between. CDR3 in DNA: TGCGCCAGCAGTGCCTCTTTTGGTAGTGAAGCTTTCTTT. This encodes CASSASFGSEAFF.

The genes are TRBV18 and TRBJ2-3, with 10 bases identical to TRBD2. The germline V gene has CDR1 KGHSH and CDR2 LQKENI. The CDR3 spans 17 residues. The J segment lost 0 bases and the V segment lost 5 bases, leaving 8 bases of the junction unmatched. Here the CDR3 DNA reads TGTGCCAGCTCATCGCGGACTAGCGGTTATAGCACAGATACGCAGTATTTT. The encoded protein is CASSSRTSGYSTDTQYF. Full variable domain (rest looked up from reference TRBV18 and TRBJ2-3): NAGVMQNPRHLVRRRGQEARLRCSPMKGHSHVYWYRQLPEEGLKFMVYLQKENIIDESGMPKERFSAEFPKEGPSILRIQQVVRGDSAAYFCASSSRTSGYSTDTQYFGPGTRLTVL.

This chain connects TRBV4-3 to TRBJ1-2, with D perhaps matching TRBD1 (6 bases). Trimming cost V 2 bases and J 8 bases, with 15 bases left between them. Per the germline V gene, CDR1 is LGHNA and CDR2 is YSLEER. This CDR3 contains 14 residues. CDR3 bases: TGCGCCAGCAGCCAACATGGGGGGGCGATAGGCTACACCTTC. This gives the protein CASSQHGGAIGYTF.

This clonotype was counted at least ten times. The chain uses TRBV4-1 and TRBJ1-1; TRBD1 is a possible D gene (6 bases). Between the trimmed V and J ends, which lost 4 bases and 1 base, there was a span of 13 bases. Germline assignment: CDR1 MGHRA and CDR2 YSYEKL. This CDR3 comprises 15 residues. The CDR3 reads CASSLGRGRNTEAFF. CDR3 bases: TGCGCCAGCAGCCTTGGCAGGGGCCGGAACACTGAAGCTTTCTTT.

The CDR3 nucleotides are TGTGCCATCAGCGCCGATAGCGAGCAGTACTTC. It specifies CAISADSEQYF. The chain combines TRBV10-3 with TRBJ2-7; the D is unclear. The germline V gene encodes CDR1 ENHRY and CDR2 SYGVKD. Trimming stripped 6 bases from V and 6 bases from J, with 9 bases between. This CDR3 is 11 amino acids long.

The chain uses TRBV28 and TRBJ1-1; D uncertain. Trimming left V 5 bases short and J 5 bases short, with 12 bases between. The CDR3 has 13 amino acids. Germline V gene sequence: CDR1 MDHEN, CDR2 SYDVKM. The CDR3 DNA reads TGTGCCAGCAGTGACGGGGTCGCGACTGAAGCTTTCTTT. Protein sequence: CASSDGVATEAFF.

V and J are TRBV11-3 and TRBJ2-7, with D hard to call. The CDR3 extends over 14 amino acids. The V gene lost 1 base and the J gene lost 2 bases, with 9 bases spanning the gap. The germline CDR1 and CDR2 sequences are SGHNT and YENEEA. Here the CDR3 reads CASSLVRNAYEQYF. Written as DNA, the CDR3 is TGTGCCAGCAGCTTAGTTAGAAATGCCTACGAGCAGTACTTC.

This clonotype was seen more than once but under ten times. The genes are TRBV5-1 and TRBJ1-1, with no clear D. In germline, CDR1 is SGHRS, CDR2 YFSETQ. V was clipped by 2 bases and J by 1 base, with 12 bases between them. The CDR3 has 15 residues. The CDR3 loop reads CASSLGSGRNTEAFF. The CDR3 region has the DNA TGCGCCAGCAGCTTAGGTTCTGGGAGGAACACTGAAGCTTTCTTT.

This clonotype has a handful of counts. J is TRBJ1-5 and V is TRBV7-9, with TRBD1 as a possible D gene (6 bases). The CDR3 has 13 residues. The germline V gene has CDR1 SEHNR and CDR2 FQNEAQ (reference sequence). V was cut by 0 bases and J by 9 bases, with 9 bases left in between. CDR3 in amino acids: CASSLAGRGPQHF. In DNA form, the CDR3 reads TGTGCCAGCAGCTTAGCAGGCAGGGGGCCCCAGCATTTT.

This clonotype was detected only a few times. The genes are TRBV4-2 and TRBJ2-1; TRBD2 agrees at 7 bases. Per germline, CDR1 LGHNA and CDR2 YNFKEQ. This CDR3 is 17 amino acids long. Unmatched junction bases numbered 10, after V lost 1 base and J lost 4 bases. CDR3 protein: CASSQGLSSGPYNEQFF. DNA of the CDR3: TGTGCCAGCAGCCAAGGGTTATCTAGCGGACCATACAATGAGCAGTTCTTC.

V gene TRBV9 combines with J gene TRBJ1-1, with D tentatively TRBD1 (5 bases). The CDR3 runs 15 residues. Trimming left V 2 bases short and J 1 base short, with 12 bases between. Per germline, CDR1 SGDLS and CDR2 YYNGEE. CDR3 bases: TGTGCCAGCAGCGTGGCCGGGACGTCGAACACTGAAGCTTTCTTT. Protein: CASSVAGTSNTEAFF.

This clonotype occurred a few times. The genes are TRBV5-1 and TRBJ2-2; 13 nucleotides match TRBD2. The CDR3 sequence is 16 residues long. V was pared by 6 bases and J by 5 bases, with 7 bases of the junction left unmatched. Germline-derived CDR1 and CDR2 are SGHRS and YFSETQ. CDR3 nucleotide sequence: TGCGCCAGCACGATCGGACTAGCGGGAGATACCGGGGAGCTGTTTTTT. This codes for CASTIGLAGDTGELFF.

This clonotype was seen ten or more times. The J gene is TRBJ1-5, the V gene TRBV7-2; no clear D gene. Germline V lookup: CDR1 SGHTA, CDR2 FQGNSA. The V gene lost 1 base and the J gene lost 4 bases, with 5 bases spanning the gap. The length of the CDR3 is 13 residues. The CDR3 DNA sequence: TGTGCCAGCAGCTTAGAACCGAATCAGCCCCAGCATTTT. Residues: CASSLEPNQPQHF.

This clonotype was detected a few times. At one of its ends the junction is not consistent with the germline gene, which may arise from a read error. V gene TRBV7-9 combines with J gene TRBJ2-7; D perhaps matches TRBD2 (5 bases). The CDR3 spans 13 residues. Per germline, CDR1 SEHNR and CDR2 FQNEAQ (reference sequence). As DNA, the CDR3 is TGTGCCAGCAGCGGTCCTAGCTCCGACGAGCAGTACTTC. Translation: CASSGPSSDEQYF. Full variable domain (remainder filled in from reference TRBV7-9 and TRBJ2-7): DTGVSQNPRHKITKRGQNVTFRCDPISEHNRLYWYRQTLGQGPEFLTYFQNEAQLEKSRLLSDRFSAERPKGSFSTLEIQRTEQGDSAMYLCASSGPSSDEQYFGPGTRLTVT.

This clonotype occurred many times. The chain is built from TRBV24-1 and TRBJ2-1, with D tentatively TRBD1 (5 bases). There are 17 residues in the CDR3. Trimming cost V 2 bases and J 0 bases, with 13 bases left between them. CDR1 KGHDR and CDR2 SFDVKD come from the germline V gene. Here the CDR3 DNA reads TGTGCCACCAGTGATTGGGCAGGGATAAGCTCCTACAATGAGCAGTTCTTC. Residues: CATSDWAGISSYNEQFF.

This clonotype showed up just a few times. The V and J genes are TRBV11-2 and TRBJ2-5, with 9 bases matching TRBD1. CDR3 length equals 15 residues. Germline V gives CDR1 SGHAT, CDR2 FQNNGV. J gave up 5 bases and V 5 bases, and 9 bases lay outside the gene matches. CDR3 in DNA: TGTGCCAGCAGCGCCGGGACAGGGCGGGCGGAGACCCAGTACTTC. It encodes CASSAGTGRAETQYF. Supplemented by reference TRBV11-2 and TRBJ2-5, the full variable domain reads EAGVAQSPRYKIIEKRQSVAFWCNPISGHATLYWYQQILGQGPKLLIQFQNNGVVDDSQLPKDRFSAERLKGVDSTLKIQPAKLEDSAVYLCASSAGTGRAETQYFGPGTRLLVL.

This clonotype was observed a handful of times. This rearrangement joins TRBV6-2 or TRBV6-3 to TRBJ1-2; D gene ambiguous. The germline CDR1 and CDR2 sequences are MNHEY and SVGEGT. Trimming stripped 0 bases from V and 4 bases from J, with 9 bases between. This CDR3 region has 14 residues. Written as DNA, the CDR3 is TGTGCCAGCAGTTACTCGCGGCAGACCTATGGCTACACCTTC. Amino acids: CASSYSRQTYGYTF.

The chain couples TRBV5-1 to TRBJ1-1; weak D call: TRBD1 (5 bases). Trimming cost V 5 bases and J 1 base, with 15 bases left between them. Germline V lookup: CDR1 SGHRS, CDR2 YFSETQ. This CDR3 contains 15 residues. CDR3 sequence reads: CASRIFPGRNTEAFF. CDR3 coding DNA: TGCGCCAGCAGAATCTTCCCAGGGAGGAACACTGAAGCTTTCTTT.